A selection of T cell receptor beta chains follows, all from one sample in a study of blood T cell repertoires in COVID-19. TCRdb's copy holds only in-frame clones and misses some; the assay was immunoSEQ multiplex PCR. The table records 250,000 or so clones, over 80% of them present only once. Sequenced material: peripheral blood. The receptors derive from a woman between 55 and 75 years old with active or convalescent COVID-19. Both conserved end residues are part of each CDR3. The D gene is left open where the match is weak. Only part of the rows carry a size: once, few, many, or a class if the clone is expanded.

once	NA	TRBV5-1	TRBJ2-6	CASSFAGSSGANVLTF	TGCGCCAGCAGCTTCGCCGGGAGCTCTGGGGCCAACGTCCTGACTTTC
NA	NA	TRBV2	TRBJ2-7	CASSGYRVSYEQYF	TGTGCCAGCAGTGGATACAGGGTCTCCTACGAGCAGTACTTC
NA	NA	TRBV12-5	TRBJ2-1	CASGLVPASYNEQFF	TGTGCTAGTGGTTTGGTACCAGCGTCGTACAATGAGCAGTTCTTC
NA	NA	TRBV15	TRBJ1-5	CATSRVGKRVGGNQPQHF	TGTGCCACCAGCAGAGTCGGGAAGAGGGTTGGGGGCAATCAGCCCCAGCATTTT
NA	NA	TRBV27	TRBJ1-5	CASSFIYSNQPQHF	TGTGCCAGCAGTTTCATCTATAGCAATCAGCCCCAGCATTTT
NA	NA	TRBV19	TRBJ1-2	CASSPLANYGYTF	TGTGCCAGTAGCCCTTTAGCTAACTATGGCTACACCTTC
NA	TRBD2	TRBV4-2	TRBJ2-5	CASSQAILAGQETQYF	TGTGCCAGCAGCCAAGCGATACTAGCGGGACAAGAGACCCAGTACTTC
NA	TRBD1	TRBV5-1	TRBJ2-3	CASRTGQGTDTQYF	TGCGCCAGCAGGACGGGACAGGGCACAGATACGCAGTATTTT
NA	NA	TRBV19	TRBJ1-1	CASSSNSNTEAFF	TGTGCCAGTAGTAGTAACAGTAACACTGAAGCTTTCTTT
few	NA	TRBV24-1	TRBJ2-1	CATSYSNEQFF	TGTGCCACCAGTTACAGCAATGAGCAGTTCTTC
NA	TRBD1	TRBV7-2	TRBJ1-2	CASSSDRGKGYTF	TGTGCCAGCAGCTCAGACAGGGGGAAAGGCTACACCTTC
NA	NA	TRBV2	TRBJ2-5	CASGTGTQYF	TGTGCCAGCGGCACGGGGACCCAGTACTTC
NA	NA	TRBV30	TRBJ1-4	CAWSGQGNEKLFF	TGTGCCTGGAGCGGGCAGGGGAATGAAAAACTGTTTTTT
NA	TRBD2	TRBV5-1	TRBJ2-1	CASSLWSSGTRRSYNEQFF	TGCGCCAGCAGCTTGTGGTCCTCCGGGACTAGAAGGTCCTACAATGAGCAGTTCTTC
NA	NA	TRBV3-1/TRBV3-2	TRBJ2-1	CASSQGRGNEQFF	TGTGCCAGCAGCCAGGGGAGAGGGAATGAGCAGTTCTTC
NA	NA	TRBV2	TRBJ2-2	CASSDPGSGVGTGELFF	TGTGCCAGCAGTGATCCAGGCTCGGGGGTTGGGACCGGGGAGCTGTTTTTT
few	NA	TRBV6-4	TRBJ1-4	CASSEEGGGEKLFF	TGTGCCAGCAGTGAGGAGGGAGGTGGCGAAAAACTGTTTTTT
NA	TRBD2	TRBV7-6	TRBJ2-1	CASSRPSGGVYNEQFF	TGTGCCAGCAGCCGACCTAGCGGGGGGGTCTACAATGAGCAGTTCTTC
NA	TRBD2	TRBV3-1/TRBV3-2	TRBJ2-2	CASSQTGTSGLGELFF	TGTGCCAGCAGCCAAACGGGGACTAGCGGGTTAGGGGAGCTGTTTTTT
NA	TRBD1	TRBV5-1	TRBJ2-3	CASRPAGTGLTDTQYF	TGCGCCAGCAGGCCAGCCGGGACAGGGTTGACAGATACGCAGTATTTT
NA	NA	TRBV27	TRBJ1-2	CASSPRGSNGYTF	TGTGCCAGCAGTCCCCGGGGGAGCAATGGCTACACCTTC
NA	TRBD1	TRBV10-2	TRBJ1-2	CASSITRDRDGYTF	TGCGCCAGCAGTATTACCCGGGACAGGGATGGCTACACCTTC
once	NA	TRBV29-1	TRBJ2-5	CSVEGGIGETQYF	TGCAGCGTTGAAGGAGGGATCGGAGAGACCCAGTACTTC
NA	TRBD1	TRBV24-1	TRBJ1-5	CATSDSTGGAESPQHF	TGTGCCACCAGTGATTCGACAGGGGGCGCGGAGTCGCCCCAGCATTTT
NA	NA	TRBV2	TRBJ1-1	CASSPRTGGNTEAFF	TGTGCCAGCAGTCCCCGGACGGGAGGTAACACTGAAGCTTTCTTT
NA	NA	TRBV6-1	TRBJ1-2	CASSELAVYGYTF	TGTGCCAGCAGTGAATTGGCAGTCTATGGCTACACCTTC
NA	NA	TRBV19	TRBJ1-1	CASTRAGTEAFF	TGTGCCAGTACACGCGCAGGCACTGAAGCTTTCTTT
NA	TRBD1	TRBV11-3	TRBJ2-1	CASGVGTGLRYHNEQFF	TGTGCCAGCGGAGTCGGGACAGGGCTCCGTTACCACAATGAGCAGTTCTTC